A selection of T cell receptor beta chains follows, all from one sample in a study of cytomegalovirus exposure and HLA in healthy donors. Assay used: immunoSEQ multiplex PCR; TCRdb lists only in-frame clones, some missing. The sample records approximately 110,000 clones, around 94% being singletons. The source material was PBMCs. These receptors were taken from a woman under 30 in good health and CMV-seronegative. CDR3s include the opening cysteine and the closing phenylalanine or tryptophan. The D gene is left open where the match is weak. The size of a clone is reported for some rows only, either as once, few or many, or as a class for expanded clones.

d_gene,v_gene,j_gene,abundance,CDR3aa,CDR3nt
TRBD2,TRBV19,TRBJ2-5,.,CASTPTSGAGETQYF,TGTGCCAGTACTCCGACTAGCGGGGCGGGAGAGACCCAGTACTTC
.,TRBV5-1,TRBJ1-1,.,CASSLGPGIAEAFF,TGCGCCAGCAGCTTGGGTCCGGGTATAGCTGAAGCTTTCTTT
.,TRBV5-1,TRBJ2-6,.,CASSLGQSGANVLTF,TGCGCCAGCAGCTTGGGACAGTCTGGGGCCAACGTCCTGACTTTC
TRBD2,TRBV28,TRBJ2-5,.,CASSPISGSAETQYF,TGTGCCAGCAGTCCCATTAGCGGGAGCGCAGAGACCCAGTACTTC
.,TRBV2,TRBJ1-2,.,CASKERAANYGYTF,TGTGCCAGCAAAGAACGAGCGGCTAACTATGGCTACACCTTC
TRBD1,TRBV13,TRBJ1-1,.,CASSRTFTGGVSDAFF,TGTGCCAGCAGCCGAACCTTTACAGGGGGCGTTTCGGATGCTTTCTTT
TRBD1,TRBV11-2,TRBJ1-1,.,CASSLETGITEAFF,TGTGCCAGCAGCTTAGAGACAGGGATCACTGAAGCTTTCTTT
TRBD2,TRBV7-8,TRBJ2-5,.,CASSLVGRVQETQYF,TGTGCCAGCAGCTTAGTCGGGAGGGTCCAAGAGACCCAGTACTTC
.,TRBV5-1,TRBJ1-1,.,CASSQMTFMNTEAFF,TGCGCCAGCAGCCAGATGACATTTATGAACACTGAAGCTTTCTTT
TRBD2,TRBV27,TRBJ2-7,.,CASSFPLAGETSLSGDYEQYF,TGTGCCAGCAGTTTCCCACTAGCGGGAGAGACTTCATTGAGTGGGGACTACGAGCAGTACTTC
TRBD1,TRBV9,TRBJ1-2,.,CASSPRTGPGYGYTF,TGTGCCAGCAGCCCGCGGACAGGGCCTGGCTATGGCTACACCTTC
.,TRBV30,TRBJ1-5,.,CAWSDGGPNQPQHF,TGTGCCTGGAGTGATGGAGGGCCTAATCAGCCCCAGCATTTT
.,TRBV7-9,TRBJ1-1,.,CASSPRETEAFF,TGTGCCAGCAGCCCCAGGGAAACTGAAGCTTTCTTT
.,TRBV5-6,TRBJ2-7,.,CASSPSVGRGYEQYF,TGTGCCAGCAGCCCCTCGGTCGGCAGAGGCTACGAGCAGTACTTC
TRBD2,TRBV5-4,TRBJ2-1,.,CASSLASGRNEQFF,TGTGCCAGCAGCTTGGCTAGCGGGAGGAATGAGCAGTTCTTC
TRBD1,TRBV2,TRBJ2-2,.,CASSTTGGGGGELFF,TGTGCCAGCAGTACAACAGGGGGCGGTGGCGGGGAGCTGTTTTTT
.,TRBV9,TRBJ1-5,.,CASSGRVGRGGQPQHF,TGTGCCAGCAGCGGCCGAGTGGGGCGGGGTGGGCAGCCCCAGCATTTT
.,TRBV9,TRBJ2-7,.,CASSVGTHNSYEQYF,TGTGCCAGCAGCGTAGGGACACATAACTCCTACGAGCAGTACTTC
.,TRBV19,TRBJ1-2,once,CASSIVGGINYGYTF,TGTGCCAGTAGTATAGTCGGAGGGATTAACTATGGCTACACCTTC
.,TRBV2,TRBJ2-6,.,CASRAGHLGVSGANVLTF,TGTGCCAGCAGAGCTGGACACCTCGGCGTCTCTGGGGCCAACGTCCTGACTTTC